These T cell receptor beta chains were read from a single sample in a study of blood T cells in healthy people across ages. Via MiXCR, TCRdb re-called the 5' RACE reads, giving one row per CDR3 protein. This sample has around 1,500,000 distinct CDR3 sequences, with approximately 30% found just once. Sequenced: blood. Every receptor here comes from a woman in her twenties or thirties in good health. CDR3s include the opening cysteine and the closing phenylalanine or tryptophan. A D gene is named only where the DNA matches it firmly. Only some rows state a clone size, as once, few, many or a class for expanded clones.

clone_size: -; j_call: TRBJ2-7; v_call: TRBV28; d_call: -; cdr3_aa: CASSLRGVGYF; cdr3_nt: TGTGCCAGCAGTCTAAGGGGGGTAGGGTACTTC
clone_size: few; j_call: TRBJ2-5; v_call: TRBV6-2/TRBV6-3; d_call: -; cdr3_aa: CASSYSGAPSRETQYF; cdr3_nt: TGTGCCAGCAGTTACTCAGGTGCCCCCTCCAGGGAGACCCAGTACTTC
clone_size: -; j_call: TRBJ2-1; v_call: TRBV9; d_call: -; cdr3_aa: CASSVVREGYNEQFF; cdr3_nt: TGTGCCAGCAGCGTAGTAAGAGAGGGATACAATGAGCAGTTCTTC
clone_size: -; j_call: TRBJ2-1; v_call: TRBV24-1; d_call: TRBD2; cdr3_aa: CATSDSGRGYSEQFF; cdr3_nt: TGTGCCACCAGTGACAGCGGGAGAGGGTACAGTGAGCAGTTCTTC
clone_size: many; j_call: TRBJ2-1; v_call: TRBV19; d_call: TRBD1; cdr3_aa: CASSIVRGRGNEQFF; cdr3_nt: TGTGCCAGTAGTATAGTAAGGGGGCGAGGCAATGAGCAGTTCTTC
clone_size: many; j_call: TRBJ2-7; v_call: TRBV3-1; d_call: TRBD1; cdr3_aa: CASSQEGTAAYEQYF; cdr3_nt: TGTGCCAGCAGCCAAGAAGGGACAGCTGCCTACGAGCAGTACTTC
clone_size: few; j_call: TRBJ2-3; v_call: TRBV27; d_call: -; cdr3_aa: CASSRRDIDTQYF; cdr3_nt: TGTGCCAGCAGTCGCCGGGATATAGATACGCAGTATTTT
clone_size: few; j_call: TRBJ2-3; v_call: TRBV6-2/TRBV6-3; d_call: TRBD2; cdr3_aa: CASSYTRLAGEGSTDTQYF; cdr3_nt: TGTGCCAGCTCCTATACGCGACTAGCGGGGGAGGGTAGCACAGATACGCAGTATTTT
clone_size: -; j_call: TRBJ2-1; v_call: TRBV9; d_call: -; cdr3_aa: CASSSRQDEQFF; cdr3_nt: TGTGCCAGCAGCTCCCGCCAGGATGAGCAGTTCTTC
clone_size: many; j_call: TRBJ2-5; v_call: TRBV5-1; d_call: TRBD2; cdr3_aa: CASSRAGEETQYF; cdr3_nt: TGCGCCAGCAGTCGAGCGGGAGAGGAGACCCAGTACTTC
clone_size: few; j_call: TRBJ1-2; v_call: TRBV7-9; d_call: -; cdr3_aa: CASSLSGVTYGYTF; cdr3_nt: TGTGCCAGCAGCTTAAGCGGGGTTACCTATGGCTACACCTTC
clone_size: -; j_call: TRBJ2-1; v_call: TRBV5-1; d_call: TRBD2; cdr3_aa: CASSSGSLYNEQFF; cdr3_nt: TGCGCCAGCAGCAGCGGGAGTCTCTACAATGAGCAGTTCTTC
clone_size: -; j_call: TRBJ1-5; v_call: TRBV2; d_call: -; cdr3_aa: CASSADLGFNQPQHF; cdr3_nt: TGTGCCAGCAGTGCGGACCTGGGGTTCAACCAGCCCCAGCATTTT
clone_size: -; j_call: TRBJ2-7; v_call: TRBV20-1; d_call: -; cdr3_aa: CSAGTGTGTYEQYF; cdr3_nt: TGCAGTGCCGGGACCGGGACCGGTACCTACGAGCAGTACTTC
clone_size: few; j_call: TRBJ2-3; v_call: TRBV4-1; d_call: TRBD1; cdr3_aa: CASSQDRGGDTDTQYF; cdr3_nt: TGCGCCAGCAGCCAGGACAGGGGAGGGGACACAGATACGCAGTATTTT
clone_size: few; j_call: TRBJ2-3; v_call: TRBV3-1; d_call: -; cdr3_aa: CACSQEGWYSTDTQYF; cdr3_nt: TGTGCCTGCAGCCAAGAAGGCTGGTATAGCACAGATACGCAGTATTTT
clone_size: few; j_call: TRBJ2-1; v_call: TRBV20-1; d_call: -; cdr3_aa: CSATLASSYNEQFF; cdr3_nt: TGCAGTGCCACTCTAGCGAGCTCCTACAATGAGCAGTTCTTC
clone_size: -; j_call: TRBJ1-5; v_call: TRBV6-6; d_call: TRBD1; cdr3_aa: CASSSENRGQPQHF; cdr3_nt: TGTGCCAGCAGTTCAGAAAACAGGGGCCAGCCCCAGCATTTT
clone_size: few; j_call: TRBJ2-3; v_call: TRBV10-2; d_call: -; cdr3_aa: CASSDTWLRTDTQYF; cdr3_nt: TGCGCCAGCAGTGACACGTGGCTCCGCACAGATACGCAGTATTTT
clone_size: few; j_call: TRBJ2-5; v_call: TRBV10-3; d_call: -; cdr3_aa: CAISESGAPETQYF; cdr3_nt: TGTGCCATCAGTGAGTCTGGGGCCCCAGAGACCCAGTACTTC
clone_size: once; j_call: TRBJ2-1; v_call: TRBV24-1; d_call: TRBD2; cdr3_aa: CATSDTRLANNEQFF; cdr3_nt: TGTGCCACCAGTGATACCAGACTAGCGAACAATGAGCAGTTCTTC
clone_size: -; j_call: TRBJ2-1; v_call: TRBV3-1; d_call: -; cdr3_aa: CASSQERGGGQGSYNEQFF; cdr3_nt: TGTGCCAGCAGCCAAGAGAGGGGAGGGGGCCAGGGATCCTACAATGAGCAGTTCTTC
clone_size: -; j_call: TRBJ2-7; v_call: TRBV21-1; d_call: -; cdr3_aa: CASWRRTGVYEQYF; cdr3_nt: TGTGCCAGCTGGCGGCGGACAGGGGTCTACGAGCAGTACTTC
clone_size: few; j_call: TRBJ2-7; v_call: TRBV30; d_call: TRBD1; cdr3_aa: CAGKPGQAYEQYF; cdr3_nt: TGTGCCGGTAAACCGGGACAGGCTTACGAGCAGTACTTC
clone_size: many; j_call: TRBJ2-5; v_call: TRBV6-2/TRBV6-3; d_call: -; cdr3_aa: CASTRDTRKETQYF; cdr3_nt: TGTGCCAGCACTCGGGACACCAGGAAAGAGACCCAGTACTTC
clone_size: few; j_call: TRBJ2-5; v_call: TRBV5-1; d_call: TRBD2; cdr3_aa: CASSSASGSTPETQYF; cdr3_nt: TGCGCCAGCAGCTCTGCTAGCGGGAGTACCCCAGAGACCCAGTACTTC
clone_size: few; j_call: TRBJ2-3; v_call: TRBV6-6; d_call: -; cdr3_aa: CASSYGAGSADTQYF; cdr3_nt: TGTGCCAGCAGTTACGGGGCAGGCTCTGCAGATACGCAGTATTTT
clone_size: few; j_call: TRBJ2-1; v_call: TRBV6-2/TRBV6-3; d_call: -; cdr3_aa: CASSYSTGPRSYNEQFF; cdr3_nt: TGTGCCAGCAGTTACTCCACTGGCCCACGCTCCTACAATGAGCAGTTCTTC
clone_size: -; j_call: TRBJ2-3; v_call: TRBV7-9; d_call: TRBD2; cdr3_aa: CASFNGGRNTDTQYF; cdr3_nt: TGTGCCAGCTTCAACGGCGGGAGAAACACAGATACGCAGTATTTT
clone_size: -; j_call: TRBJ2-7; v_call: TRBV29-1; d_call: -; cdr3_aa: CTLGQDYNEQYF; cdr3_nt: TGCACCCTAGGACAGGACTACAATGAGCAGTACTTC
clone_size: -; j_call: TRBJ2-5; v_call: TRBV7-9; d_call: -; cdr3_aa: CASRAWGWGREETQYF; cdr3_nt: TGTGCCAGCAGGGCTTGGGGATGGGGGCGCGAAGAGACCCAGTACTTC
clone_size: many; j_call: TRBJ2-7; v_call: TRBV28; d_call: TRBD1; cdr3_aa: CASRDRVSYEQYF; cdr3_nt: TGTGCCAGCCGGGACAGGGTCTCCTACGAGCAGTACTTC
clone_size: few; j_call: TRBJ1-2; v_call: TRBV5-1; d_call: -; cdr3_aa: CASSLDTGEYGYTF; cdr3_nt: TGCGCCAGCAGCTTGGATACAGGAGAGTATGGCTACACCTTC
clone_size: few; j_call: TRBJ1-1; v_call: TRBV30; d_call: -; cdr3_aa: CAWSRGPEAFF; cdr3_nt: TGTGCCTGGAGCAGGGGACCTGAAGCTTTCTTT
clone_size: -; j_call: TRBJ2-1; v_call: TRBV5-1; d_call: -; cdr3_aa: CAGSDGSGSYNEQFF; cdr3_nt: TGCGCCGGCAGCGATGGCTCCGGGTCCTACAATGAGCAGTTCTTC
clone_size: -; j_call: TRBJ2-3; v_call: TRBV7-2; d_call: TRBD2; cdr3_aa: CASCEAASGGLSTDTQYF; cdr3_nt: TGTGCCAGCTGTGAGGCGGCTAGCGGGGGCCTTAGCACAGATACGCAGTATTTT
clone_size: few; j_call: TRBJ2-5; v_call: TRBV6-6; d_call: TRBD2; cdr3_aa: CASTRSGGETQYF; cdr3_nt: TGTGCCAGTACGCGTAGCGGGGGGGAGACCCAGTACTTC
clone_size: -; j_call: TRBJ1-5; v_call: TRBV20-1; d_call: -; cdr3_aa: CSAPSGTGNQPQHF; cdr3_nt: TGCAGTGCCCCGTCCGGGACTGGCAATCAGCCCCAGCATTTT
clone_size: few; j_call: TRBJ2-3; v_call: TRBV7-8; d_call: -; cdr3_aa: CASSSERPGGGTDTQYF; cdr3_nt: TGTGCCAGCAGCTCGGAGCGCCCCGGAGGGGGCACAGATACGCAGTATTTT
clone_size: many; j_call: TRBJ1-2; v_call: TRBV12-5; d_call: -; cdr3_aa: CASGLGGRHGYTF; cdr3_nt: TGTGCTAGTGGTTTGGGCGGGAGGCATGGCTACACCTTC
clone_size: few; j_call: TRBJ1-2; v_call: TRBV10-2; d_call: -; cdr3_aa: CASSDSGRRGGYTF; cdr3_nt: TGCGCCAGCAGTGACTCCGGTCGACGGGGTGGCTACACCTTC
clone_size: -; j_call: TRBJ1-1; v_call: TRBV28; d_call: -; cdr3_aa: CASSSRDTGSEAFF; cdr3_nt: TGTGCCAGCTCGTCACGGGACACAGGAAGTGAAGCTTTCTTT
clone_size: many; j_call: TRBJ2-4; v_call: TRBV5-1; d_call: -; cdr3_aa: CASSLAKGKNIQYF; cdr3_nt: TGCGCCAGCAGCTTGGCCAAGGGCAAAAACATTCAGTACTTC
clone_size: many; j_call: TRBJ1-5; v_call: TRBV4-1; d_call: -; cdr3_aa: CASSPGRASNQPQHF; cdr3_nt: TGCGCCAGCAGCCCAGGGAGGGCGAGCAATCAGCCCCAGCATTTT
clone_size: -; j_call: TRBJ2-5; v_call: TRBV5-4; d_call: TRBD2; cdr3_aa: CASSPSTGGDQETQYF; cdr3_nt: TGTGCCAGCAGTCCCAGCACGGGGGGAGACCAAGAGACCCAGTACTTC
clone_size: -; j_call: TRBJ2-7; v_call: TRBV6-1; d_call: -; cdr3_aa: CASGGMYEQYF; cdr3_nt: TGTGCCAGCGGCGGGATGTACGAGCAGTACTTC
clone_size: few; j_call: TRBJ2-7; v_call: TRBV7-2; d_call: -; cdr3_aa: CASSFWGPGYEQYF; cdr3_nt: TGTGCCAGCAGCTTCTGGGGGCCGGGCTACGAGCAGTACTTC
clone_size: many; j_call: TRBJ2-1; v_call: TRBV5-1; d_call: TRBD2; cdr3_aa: CASSLAGEDEQFF; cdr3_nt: TGCGCCAGCAGCCTAGCGGGGGAAGATGAGCAGTTCTTC
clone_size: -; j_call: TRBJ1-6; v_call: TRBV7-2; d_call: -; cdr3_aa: CASSFRGPAPLHF; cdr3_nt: TGTGCCAGCAGCTTCCGGGGTCCGGCACCCCTCCACTTT
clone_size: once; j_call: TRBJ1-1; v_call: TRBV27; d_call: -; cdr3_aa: CASSPHPMGGDAEAFF; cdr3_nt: TGTGCCAGCAGTCCACACCCTATGGGGGGCGATGCTGAAGCTTTCTTT
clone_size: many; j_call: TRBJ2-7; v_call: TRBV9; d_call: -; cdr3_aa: CASSVGVNGYEQYF; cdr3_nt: TGTGCCAGCAGCGTAGGGGTTAATGGGTACGAGCAGTACTTC
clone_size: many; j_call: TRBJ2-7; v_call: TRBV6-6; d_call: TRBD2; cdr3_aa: CASRTGGLGEEQYF; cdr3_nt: TGTGCCAGCAGAACGGGAGGGCTAGGGGAGGAGCAGTACTTC
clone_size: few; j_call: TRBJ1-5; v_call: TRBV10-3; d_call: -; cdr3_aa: CAISESRDVSNQPQHF; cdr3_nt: TGTGCCATCAGTGAGTCAAGGGACGTTAGCAATCAGCCCCAGCATTTT